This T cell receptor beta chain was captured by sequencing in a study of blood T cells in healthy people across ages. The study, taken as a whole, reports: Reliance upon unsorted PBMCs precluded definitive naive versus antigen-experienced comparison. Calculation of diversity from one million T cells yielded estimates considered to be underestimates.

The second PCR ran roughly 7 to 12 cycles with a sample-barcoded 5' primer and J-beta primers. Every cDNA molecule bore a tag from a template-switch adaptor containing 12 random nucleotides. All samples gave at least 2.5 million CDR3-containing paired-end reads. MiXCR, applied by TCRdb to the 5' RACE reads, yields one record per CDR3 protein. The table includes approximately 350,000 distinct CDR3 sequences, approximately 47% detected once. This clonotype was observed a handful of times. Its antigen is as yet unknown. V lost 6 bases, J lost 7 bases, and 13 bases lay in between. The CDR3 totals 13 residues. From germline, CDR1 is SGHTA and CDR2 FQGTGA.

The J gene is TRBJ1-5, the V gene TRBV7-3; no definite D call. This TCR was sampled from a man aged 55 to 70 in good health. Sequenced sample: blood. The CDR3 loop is CASSRGSGQPQHF. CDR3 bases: TGTGCCAGCAGTCGGGGATCAGGACAGCCCCAGCATTTT.